This T cell receptor beta chain is drawn from a study of T-cell reconstitution after alpha-beta-depleted transplantation in children. A TCRbeta library incorporating unique molecular identifiers was prepared. TCRdb re-derived calls from the PCR reads in MiXCR, one entry per CDR3 protein. The sample has some 70,000 distinct CDR3 sequences; 6% to 8.5% are singletons. V was cut by 3 bases and J by 5 bases, with 20 bases left in between. This CDR3 has 16 residues. Germline V gives CDR1 SGHRS, CDR2 YFSETQ. This clonotype was observed many times. The chain joins TRBV5-1 to TRBJ1-1, with D perhaps matching TRBD1 (6 bases). This clonotype was obtained from a human donor who donated a stem cell graft to a child with acute lymphoblastic leukemia. The source was PBMCs from the stem cell graft donor, collected from the stem cell graft. In nucleotides, the CDR3 is TGCGCCAGCAGCTCCGAAAACTACAGGGTCGGGACTGAAGCTTTCTTT. It yields the protein CASSSENYRVGTEAFF.